One TCR beta chain is described in this entry. These data come from a study of blood T cell repertoires in COVID-19. Study overall: From the United States, Italy and Spain came samples of acute and convalescent COVID-19. In each case, the material was cDNA or gDNA derived from T cells, B-cell-depleted T cells, or PBMCs.

CDR3 length: 17 amino acids. V shed 0 bases, J shed 0 bases, and the junction held 4 bases outside the gene matches. The germline CDR1 and CDR2 sequences are SGDLS and YYNGEE. This table comes from immunoSEQ multiplex PCR, and its TCRdb copy is limited to in-frame clones, with some not included. This sample has about 150,000 clones; 84% occur once, and the top ten carry over 8%. Specimen: peripheral blood. This receptor was identified in a woman between 45 and 60 years old with acute or convalescent COVID-19. The chain couples TRBV9 to TRBJ1-3, with 9 bases identical to TRBD1. The CDR3 here is CASSVVDRGFSGNTIYF. The CDR3 coding sequence is TGTGCCAGCAGCGTAGTGGACAGGGGATTCTCTGGAAACACCATATATTTT. Full variable domain (missing parts from reference TRBV9 and TRBJ1-3): DSGVTQTPKHLITATGQRVTLRCSPRSGDLSVYWYQQSLDQGLQFLIQYYNGEERAKGNILERFSAQQFPDLHSELNLSSLELGDSALYFCASSVVDRGFSGNTIYFGEGSWLTVV.